This T cell receptor beta chain was found in a study of shared clonotypes between healthy human individuals. Germline V CDR1 and CDR2: LNHDA, SQIVND (reference sequence). The V gene lost 5 bases and the J gene lost 1 base, with 12 bases spanning the gap. This CDR3 comprises 15 residues. Regarding this clone: Its cognate antigen is unknown. Distinct nucleotide sequences in the sample also encode this CDR3.

The genomic DNA of each subset was split evenly across several immunoSEQ plates. Measured with immunoSEQ multiplex PCR; TCRdb has only the in-frame clones, and not every one. Among roughly 1,600,000 clones listed, 98% were seen once. Study results and caveats: Among four donors, about 4.6% of naive CD4 clonotypes were found in common. Unshared clonotypes carried lower generation probabilities than those common to all four donors. Blood was the sole source, and tissue repertoires probably differ.

The chain recombines TRBV19 with TRBJ1-5; D is perhaps TRBD1 (6 bases). This receptor was identified in a man younger than 45 in good health. The specimen was naive CD4+ T cells sorted from blood. Indicated subset: CD45RA+ positively selected. CDR3 DNA sequence: TGTGCCAGTAGTCCCCGGACAGACAGCAATCAGCCCCAGCATTTT. Its translation is CASSPRTDSNQPQHF.